This T cell receptor (beta chain) stems from a study of blood T cell repertoires in COVID-19. Germline V gene data show CDR1 as LNHNV and CDR2 as YYDKDF (reference sequence). This CDR3 comprises 12 residues. The V end lost 11 bases, the J end lost 7 bases, and 14 bases lay between the germline ends. This clone was observed at least ten times. The repertoire was sequenced with immunoSEQ multiplex PCR; TCRdb's copy has only in-frame clones and lacks some. Here the sample spans 310,000 or so clones, approximately 83% being singletons. The chain employs TRBV15 and TRBJ1-4; possible D gene TRBD1, 5 bases. Sequences were obtained from peripheral blood. This clonotype originated in a woman in her thirties who had recovered from COVID-19. CDR3 DNA: TGTGCCGCCGGGACTTTAGTTGAAAAACTGTTTTTT. As protein: CAAGTLVEKLFF.